This T cell receptor (beta chain) was observed in a study of blood T cell repertoires in COVID-19. Across the study: Some COVID-19 samples were acute and others convalescent; all came from the United States, Italy and Spain. The cDNA or gDNA used as material had been derived from T cells, B-cell-depleted T cells, or PBMCs.

Clones were read by immunoSEQ multiplex PCR, and TCRdb kept only the in-frame ones, dropping some. The data show about 240,000 clones, roughly nine tenths seen once. Seattle participants joined during active infection and were tracked over time. This CDR3 is built from 13 residues. V gave up 3 bases and J gave up 6 bases; unmatched junction bases: 2. Worth noting for this clone: This CDR3 is also generated by other DNA sequences in the sample.

The chain uses TRBV12-3 or TRBV12-4 and TRBJ1-2, with 9 nucleotides matching TRBD1. The sequence was obtained from a woman aged 45 to 65 with COVID-19, enrolled during active disease. The specimen sequenced was peripheral blood. CDR3 amino acids: CASSLGQGDGYTF. The CDR3 DNA sequence: TGTGCCAGCAGTTTGGGACAGGGAGATGGCTACACCTTC.